The 27 T cell receptor beta chains listed next were all sequenced from one sample in a study of beta chain features in type 1 diabetes. The study's findings and limits: TCRB CDR3 length was moderately but significantly reduced in all four CD4+ subsets of Type 1 diabetes patients.

The entirety of the isolated RNA underwent reverse transcription, so expressed TCRB transcripts were sequenced. Here immunoSEQ multiplex PCR was the method, and the copy in TCRdb shows in-frame clones only, minus some. Here the sample spans 300,000 or so clones, around 9% being singletons. What these receptors recognize is not known. What was sequenced was central memory CD4+ T cells from blood. All receptors come from a man aged 30-40 years with type 1 diabetes.

This clone was observed a handful of times. The rearrangement uses TRBV5-1 and TRBJ1-4; 8 nucleotides agree with TRBD1. Germline CDR1 is SGHRS and CDR2 is YFSETQ. Unmatched junction bases numbered 4, after V lost 4 bases and J lost 5 bases. The CDR3 totals 14 residues. CDR3 DNA sequence: TGCGCCAGCAGCACCCGGACAGGGAATGAAAAACTGTTTTTT. Amino acids: CASSTRTGNEKLFF.

This clone was seen a few times. The genes are TRBV29-1 and TRBJ1-3, with D unresolved. From germline, CDR1 is SQVTM and CDR2 ANQGSEA. The V end lost 0 bases, the J end lost 4 bases, and 7 bases lay between the germline ends. The CDR3 is made up of 13 amino acids. CDR3 sequence (DNA): TGCAGCGTTGAAGATCGTCACGGAAACACCATATATTTT. Translated: CSVEDRHGNTIYF.

This clone was recorded many times. This chain links TRBV7-9 with TRBJ1-1; no definite D call. This CDR3 has 13 amino acids. Trimming removed 2 bases at V and 3 bases at J, with 7 bases between. From germline, CDR1 is SEHNR and CDR2 FQNEAQ (reference sequence). This CDR3 is CASSLHGDTEAFF. In DNA form, the CDR3 reads TGTGCCAGCAGCTTACATGGGGACACTGAAGCTTTCTTT.

This clone was counted only a few times. V is TRBV6-5 and J is TRBJ1-4, with unresolved D. Germline V gene lookup returns CDR1 MNHEY and CDR2 SVGAGI. The germline V and J ends were trimmed by 6 bases and 12 bases, with 14 bases remaining between them. This CDR3 spans 12 amino acids. DNA for the CDR3: TGTGCCAGCAGCCCCGAGGGTACGGAACTGTTTTTT. This translates into CASSPEGTELFF.

V and J are TRBV2 and TRBJ2-3, with 9 nucleotides matching TRBD2. This CDR3 is built from 14 residues. The trim removed 8 bases at V and 2 bases at J, leaving 5 bases unmatched. Germline loops: CDR1 SNHLY, CDR2 FYNNEI. The chain's CDR3 is CASLAGESTDTQYF. DNA for the CDR3: TGTGCCAGCTTAGCGGGGGAGTCCACAGATACGCAGTATTTT.

In its sample, this clone was seen a few times. The rearrangement joins TRBV6-5 to TRBJ1-1; TRBD1 agrees at 7 bases. Germline V gene sequence: CDR1 MNHEY, CDR2 SVGAGI. The V segment lost 6 bases and the J segment 4 bases; nucleotides outside the gene matches: 8. The CDR3 loop spans 14 amino acids. The CDR3 nucleotides are TGTGCCAGCAGAGCGACAGGACAGGTCACTGAAGCTTTCTTT. It specifies CASRATGQVTEAFF.

The CDR3 DNA follows: TGTGCCAGCAGCTTGGGCAGGGGGTATGATGGCTACACCTTC. As protein: CASSLGRGYDGYTF. J is TRBJ1-2 and V is TRBV7-2; the match to TRBD1 covers 7 bases. Germline loops: CDR1 SGHTA, CDR2 FQGNSA. This CDR3 contains 14 residues. Trimming took 3 bases from V and 6 from J; bases not matched to a gene: 7.

In its sample, this clone was seen a few times. The chain carries TRBV6-5 and TRBJ2-7; D remains unclear. The CDR3 extends over 12 amino acids. CDR1 is MNHEY and CDR2 is SVGAGI in the germline V gene. Trimming pared 6 bases from V and 4 bases from J, leaving 10 bases between. In nucleotides, the CDR3 is TGTGCCAGCAGCCCGGGTCCATACGAGCAGTACTTC. It codes for CASSPGPYEQYF.

This clone was seen a few times. The chain combines TRBV7-9 with TRBJ1-1; D is uncertain. Germline values: CDR1 SEHNR, CDR2 FQNEAQ (reference sequence). The CDR3 has 16 amino acids. V lost 5 bases to trimming and J lost 2 bases, with 18 bases between them. CDR3 sequence reads: CASSHRRPIDNTEAFF. The CDR3 DNA reads as TGTGCCAGCAGCCATCGTAGGCCTATCGACAACACTGAAGCTTTCTTT.

V is TRBV7-2 and J is TRBJ2-7; D is unclear. From germline, CDR1 is SGHTA and CDR2 FQGNSA. CDR3 size: 15 residues. V gave up 3 bases and J gave up 5 bases, with 17 bases separating them. CDR3 region: CASSLTYDRPDEQYF. CDR3 DNA: TGTGCCAGCAGCTTGACCTATGACCGTCCCGACGAGCAGTACTTC.

V gene TRBV7-2 combines with J gene TRBJ2-5; 9 bases line up with TRBD2. The trim removed 5 bases at V and 2 bases at J, leaving 6 bases unmatched. The CDR3 loop spans 15 amino acids. CDR1 SGHTA and CDR2 FQGNSA come from the germline V gene. CDR3 region: CASSRQAGGQETQYF. CDR3 sequence (DNA): TGTGCCAGCAGCCGTCAAGCGGGGGGACAAGAGACCCAGTACTTC. Supplemented by reference TRBV7-2 and TRBJ2-5, the full variable domain reads GAGVSQSPSNKVTEKGKDVELRCDPISGHTALYWYRQSLGQGLEFLIYFQGNSAPDKSGLPSDRFSAERTGGSVSTLTIQRTQQEDSAVYLCASSRQAGGQETQYFGPGTRLLVL.

Regarding this clone: The identical CDR3 is also encoded by other nucleotide sequences in the sample. The CDR3 protein is CASSPTTDTQYF. The DNA for the CDR3 is TGTGCCAGCAGCCCTACCACAGATACGCAGTATTTT. The chain joins TRBV27 to TRBJ2-3; D is undetermined. CDR1 is MNHEY and CDR2 is SMNVEV in the germline V gene (reference sequence). The CDR3 runs to 12 residues. Deletions cut 6 bases from V and 2 bases from J, with 6 bases between.

V is TRBV29-1 and J is TRBJ2-5; the D gene is possibly TRBD2 (6 bases). The CDR3 consists of 12 residues. CDR1 SQVTM and CDR2 ANQGSEA come from the germline V gene. V lost 5 bases and J 5 bases, leaving 12 bases between the germline ends. CDR3 residues: CSVSRDFETQYF. Written as DNA, the CDR3 is TGCAGCGTTAGCAGGGACTTTGAGACCCAGTACTTC.

Only a few counts were recorded for this clone. The chain combines TRBV5-6 with TRBJ2-2; a possible D gene is TRBD2 (5 bases). Deletions cut 3 bases from V and 4 bases from J, with 16 bases between. The germline CDR1 and CDR2 sequences are SGHDT and YYEEEE. This CDR3 comprises 16 residues. The CDR3 region has the DNA TGTGCCAGCAGCTCCTGGACGGAGGACGGCACCGGGGAGCTGTTTTTT. Its protein is CASSSWTEDGTGELFF.

This clone was found a few times. The chain combines TRBV7-2 with TRBJ2-5; TRBD2 matches 16 bases. CDR3 size: 17 residues. Trimming took 5 bases from V and 5 from J; bases not matched to a gene: 8. From germline, CDR1 is SGHTA and CDR2 FQGNSA. The CDR3 loop reads CASSVGTSGGARETQYF. For the CDR3, the DNA is TGTGCCAGCAGCGTCGGGACTAGCGGGGGGGCAAGGGAGACCCAGTACTTC. The whole variable domain, filled in from reference TRBV7-2 and TRBJ2-5, reads GAGVSQSPSNKVTEKGKDVELRCDPISGHTALYWYRQSLGQGLEFLIYFQGNSAPDKSGLPSDRFSAERTGGSVSTLTIQRTQQEDSAVYLCASSVGTSGGARETQYFGPGTRLLVL.

This clone occurred a few times. The CDR3 loop reads CASSIRRDQETQYF. CDR3 sequence (DNA): TGTGCCAGTAGTATCCGCAGGGACCAAGAGACCCAGTACTTC. The rearrangement uses TRBV19 and TRBJ2-5, with D possibly being TRBD1 (5 bases). The CDR3 has 14 residues. Germline CDR1 is LNHDA and CDR2 is SQIVND (reference sequence). The V gene lost 3 bases and the J gene lost 0 bases, with 8 bases spanning the gap.

This clone appeared a few times. The rearrangement links TRBV2 to TRBJ1-5; no firm D call. This CDR3 has 15 residues. V was trimmed by 4 bases and J by 8 bases, leaving 18 bases between them. Looked up from germline, CDR1 is SNHLY and CDR2 is FYNNEI. CDR3 sequence (DNA): TGTGCCAGCAGTGTGGCAGATGGTTCTGTTGAGCCCCAGCATTTT. Translating gives CASSVADGSVEPQHF.

The chain has TRBV28 and TRBJ1-1, with a possible D match to TRBD1 (5 bases). The CDR3 consists of 16 residues. Germline lookup yields CDR1 MDHEN and CDR2 SYDVKM. The V end lost 6 bases, the J end lost 0 bases, and 17 bases lay between the germline ends. DNA for the CDR3: TGTGCCAGCAGACTCCGGGGCCATCCTTTGAACACTGAAGCTTTCTTT. Translated: CASRLRGHPLNTEAFF.

The chain combines TRBV5-1 with TRBJ2-7; 7 bases map to TRBD2. This CDR3 spans 16 amino acids. V shed 0 bases and J 1 base; nucleotides not matched to a gene: 7. Germline CDR1 reads SGHRS; CDR2 reads YFSETQ. The chain's CDR3 is CASSLGLAEGSYEQYF. In DNA form, the CDR3 reads TGCGCCAGCAGCTTGGGCCTAGCGGAGGGTTCCTACGAGCAGTACTTC.

A few counts support this clone. The V and J genes are TRBV19 and TRBJ2-3; 12 bases are shared with TRBD2. Trimming took 4 bases from V and 2 from J; bases not matched to a gene: 10. The CDR3 length is 18 residues. The germline CDR1 and CDR2 sequences are LNHDA and SQIVND (reference sequence). The DNA for the CDR3 is TGTGCCAGTAGTAGCCCCCCCGGACTAGCGGGGACCACAGATACGCAGTATTTT. This gives the protein CASSSPPGLAGTTDTQYF.

This clone was picked up many times. The genes are TRBV19 and TRBJ2-7, with D possibly being TRBD1 or TRBD2 (5 bases each). Germline-derived CDR1 and CDR2 are LNHDA and SQIVND (reference sequence). The V end was cut by 5 bases, the J end by 6 bases, with 14 bases between. The length of the CDR3 is 13 residues. The CDR3 reads CASSVPSGREQYF. In DNA form, the CDR3 reads TGTGCCAGTAGTGTACCCTCGGGGCGCGAGCAGTACTTC.

This chain connects TRBV10-2 to TRBJ1-1; no clear D gene. The V end lost 2 bases, the J end lost 10 bases, and 14 bases lay between the germline ends. Germline V CDR1 and CDR2: WSHSY, SAAADI. The length of the CDR3 is 13 residues. The CDR3 DNA is TGCGCCAGCAGTGAGAAGAAAGGGCCGGGAGCTTTCTTT. This encodes CASSEKKGPGAFF.

This clone has a handful of counts. The chain joins TRBV4-1 to TRBJ2-7, with TRBD1 identical over 10 bases. J gave up 3 bases and V 2 bases, and 4 bases lay outside the gene matches. The V gene's germline CDR1 is MGHRA and CDR2 YSYEKL. CDR3 length equals 15 residues. The DNA of the CDR3 is TGCGCCAGCAGCCAACCCGGGACAGGGGACTACGAGCAGTACTTC. Its protein product is CASSQPGTGDYEQYF.

This chain uses TRBV7-2 with TRBJ2-5; either TRBD1 or TRBD2 may fit D (5 bases each). The germline V gene encodes CDR1 SGHTA and CDR2 FQGNSA. There are 14 residues in the CDR3. V dropped 3 bases and J dropped 5 bases, with 13 bases sitting between them. CDR3 nucleotide sequence: TGTGCCAGCAGCTTTAGTGGCAGGGACGAGACCCAGTACTTC. This codes for CASSFSGRDETQYF.

This clone appeared many times. The chain employs TRBV7-7 and TRBJ2-6; D uncertain. The V end was cut by 8 bases, the J end by 0 bases, with 11 bases between. The CDR3 extends over 15 amino acids. Per the germline V gene, CDR1 is SSHAT and CDR2 is FNYEAQ (reference sequence). The CDR3, as DNA: TGTGCCAGCGGATCCCCGAACTCTGGGGCCAACGTCCTGACTTTC. Encoded protein: CASGSPNSGANVLTF.

For this clone: A read error may account for a junction end that differs from germline. The J gene is TRBJ1-2, the V gene TRBV7-9; maybe TRBD1 (6 bases). This CDR3 is built from 11 residues. Germline assignment: CDR1 SEHNR and CDR2 FQNEAQ (reference sequence). CDR3 sequence (DNA): TGTGCCAGCAGCTTTACAGGGCCCCCCGCCTTC. As protein: CASSFTGPPAF. The full variable domain, with the rest looked up from reference TRBV7-9 and TRBJ1-2, is DTGVSQNPRHKITKRGQNVTFRCDPISEHNRLYWYRQTLGQGPEFLTYFQNEAQLEKSRLLSDRFSAERPKGSFSTLEIQRTEQGDSAMYLCASSFTGPPAFGSGTRLTVV.

This clone turned up a few times. The chain carries TRBV28 and TRBJ2-3, with 9 bases matching TRBD1. The germline gives CDR1 MDHEN, CDR2 SYDVKM. The CDR3 is 16 residues long. The V gene end was trimmed by 5 bases and the J gene end by 2 bases; junction bases not matched to a gene: 8. CDR3 amino acids: CASSRSGTGYTDTQYF. DNA for the CDR3: TGTGCCAGCAGTCGATCCGGGACAGGGTACACAGATACGCAGTATTTT.